This T cell receptor (beta chain) was recovered during a study of T cell responses to AZD1222 COVID-19 vaccine. Germline values: CDR1 MNHEY, CDR2 SVGAGI. V was trimmed by 2 bases and J by 0 bases, leaving 13 bases between them. This CDR3 spans 16 amino acids. The assay was immunoSEQ multiplex PCR, and TCRdb's table has in-frame clones only and misses some. The sample yields approximately 74,000 clones, 87% seen once. The study pooled second doses at about 4 or about 12 weeks. The sequence was collected from an adult who received the AZD1222 COVID-19 vaccine. This sequence joins TRBV6-5 and TRBJ1-2; maybe TRBD1 (5 bases). Specimen: peripheral blood, collected 28 days after the second AZD1222 dose. DNA of the CDR3: TGTGCCAGCAGTTACGAGGGGATTGAAGCTAACTATGGCTACACCTTC. Protein product: CASSYEGIEANYGYTF.